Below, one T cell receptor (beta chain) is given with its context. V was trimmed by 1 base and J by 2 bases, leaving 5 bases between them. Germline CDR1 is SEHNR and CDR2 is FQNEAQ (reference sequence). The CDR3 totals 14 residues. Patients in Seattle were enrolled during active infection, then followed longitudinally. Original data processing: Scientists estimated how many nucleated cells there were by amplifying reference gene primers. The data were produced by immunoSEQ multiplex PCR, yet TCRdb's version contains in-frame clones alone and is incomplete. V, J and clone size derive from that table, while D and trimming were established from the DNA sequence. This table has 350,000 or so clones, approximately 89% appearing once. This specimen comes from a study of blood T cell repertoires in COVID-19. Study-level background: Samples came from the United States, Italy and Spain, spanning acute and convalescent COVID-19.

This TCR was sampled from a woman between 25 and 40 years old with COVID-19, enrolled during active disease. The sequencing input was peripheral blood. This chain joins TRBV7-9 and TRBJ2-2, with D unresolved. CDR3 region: CASSLVLNTGELFF. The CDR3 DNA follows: TGTGCCAGCAGCTTAGTGCTAAACACCGGGGAGCTGTTTTTT.